This T cell receptor (beta chain) is from a study of cytomegalovirus exposure and HLA in healthy donors. In the study overall: Early released data had tens of millions of unique TCRs, all coming from HLA-typed donors. Study results and caveats: In a later analysis, parvovirus B19, influenza, CMV and Epstein-Barr virus appeared linked to several top co-occurrence clusters. The study dropped some indistinguishable V segments, TRBV6-2 and TRBV6-3 among them.

About this clone: Antigen unknown.

In the PCR, 60 Vbeta and 13 Jbeta primers were used. Original data processing: Counted up in a later analysis, unique TCR beta chains came to about 80 million, with around 10 million shared. The protocol was immunoSEQ multiplex PCR, while the TCRdb copy is restricted to in-frame clones and leaves out a portion. V, J and clone size are taken as reported in that table, and D and trimming were inferred from the DNA itself. The listing contains 190,000 or so clones. Looked up from germline, CDR1 is SGHTA and CDR2 is FQGTGA. V shed 1 base and J 9 bases; nucleotides not matched to a gene: 4. This CDR3 is built from 15 residues.

The clonotype was recovered from a boy younger than 18 in good health and CMV-seronegative. V usage is TRBV7-3 and J usage is TRBJ2-1; TRBD1 matches at 12 bases. The specimen was PBMCs. CDR3 sequence: CASSLSGTGGSEQFF. The CDR3 DNA is TGTGCCAGCAGCTTAAGTGGGACAGGGGGCAGTGAGCAGTTCTTC.